Below are 16 T cell receptor beta chains sequenced from a single sample in a study of cytomegalovirus exposure and HLA in healthy donors. Some clones are missing from TCRdb's copy, which holds only in-frame ones; the method was immunoSEQ multiplex PCR. The sample shows about 160,000 clones, about nine tenths of them seen only once. Sequencing was performed on PBMCs. These receptors originate from a woman aged 25-40 years in good health and CMV-seronegative.

The gene calls are TRBV7-6 and TRBJ2-2; 12 bases fit TRBD2. Losses at the gene ends were 4 bases for V and 6 bases for J; bases not matched to a gene: 3. Per germline, CDR1 SGHVS and CDR2 FNYEAQ. The CDR3 is 15 residues long. In nucleotides, the CDR3 is TGTGCCAGCAGCTCCCTAGCGGGAGGGCCCGGGGAGCTGTTTTTT. Translating gives CASSSLAGGPGELFF. Full variable domain (outside the CDR3, taken from reference TRBV7-6 and TRBJ2-2): GAGVSQSPRYKVTKRGQDVALRCDPISGHVSLYWYRQALGQGPEFLTYFNYEAQQDKSGLPNDRFSAERPEGSISTLTIQRTEQRDSAMYRCASSSLAGGPGELFFGEGSRLTVL.

This chain joins TRBV6-1 and TRBJ1-2, with unresolved D. Per the germline V gene, CDR1 is MNHNS and CDR2 is SASEGT. The CDR3 consists of 13 residues. The V end was cut by 6 bases, the J end by 4 bases, with 12 bases between. The CDR3 loop is CASRPRATYGYTF. CDR3 in DNA: TGTGCCAGCAGACCCCGGGCCACCTATGGCTACACCTTC.

This sequence joins TRBV29-1 and TRBJ2-3; 9 bases are a match to TRBD1. The CDR3 length is 14 residues. Trimming at V came to 4 bases and at J to 2 bases, leaving 4 bases not matched to a gene. Germline CDR1 SQVTM, CDR2 ANQGSEA. The CDR3 DNA reads as TGCAGCGTTGGACAGGGGGTGCACACAGATACGCAGTATTTT. Protein product: CSVGQGVHTDTQYF.

This sequence joins TRBV7-9 and TRBJ2-7; 8 nucleotides agree with TRBD1. CDR3 size: 14 residues. Germline CDR1 reads SEHNR; CDR2 reads FQNEAQ (reference sequence). V trimming: 5 bases; J trimming: 2 bases; junction bases outside the gene matches: 5. DNA of the CDR3: TGTGCCAGCAGCCGGGGACAGGCAACCTACGAGCAGTACTTC. Its protein is CASSRGQATYEQYF.

This rearrangement joins TRBV9 to TRBJ2-7; the match to TRBD2 covers 9 bases. With 3 bases clipped from V and 2 bases from J, the junction kept 6 bases outside the gene matches. Germline V gene data show CDR1 as SGDLS and CDR2 as YYNGEE. The CDR3 loop spans 15 amino acids. CDR3 residues: CASSGPLAGAYEQYF. DNA of the CDR3: TGTGCCAGCAGCGGACCACTAGCGGGCGCCTACGAGCAGTACTTC.

The chain carries TRBV13 and TRBJ2-3; 13 nucleotides align to TRBD2. Germline trimming cut 4 bases from V and 0 bases from J; bases unmatched to any gene: 7. CDR1 and CDR2 from the germline V gene are PRHDT and FYEKMQ (reference sequence). CDR3 length: 18 amino acids. The CDR3 here is CASSSTGLAGWSTDTQYF. DNA of the CDR3: TGTGCCAGCAGCTCCACGGGACTAGCGGGGTGGAGCACAGATACGCAGTATTTT.

The CDR3: CASRTGTSYEQYF. The CDR3 nucleotides are TGTGCCAGCAGGACCGGGACTTCCTACGAGCAGTACTTC. The chain joins TRBV27 to TRBJ2-7; D possibly corresponds to TRBD2 (6 bases). Trimming stripped 6 bases from V and 1 base from J, with 10 bases between. The CDR3 has 13 amino acids. Per germline, CDR1 MNHEY and CDR2 SMNVEV (reference sequence).

V gene TRBV6-1 combines with J gene TRBJ2-7; D is uncertain. This CDR3 region has 12 residues. Trimming stripped 4 bases from V and 2 bases from J, with 6 bases between. Germline lookup yields CDR1 MNHNS and CDR2 SASEGT. CDR3 nucleotides: TGTGCCAGCAGTGGAACAGCCTACGAGCAGTACTTC. Translating it yields CASSGTAYEQYF.

CDR3 DNA sequence: TGCGCCAGCAGTCAGGTGAACTATGGCTACACCTTC. Translation: CASSQVNYGYTF. This chain uses TRBV23-1 with TRBJ1-2; D gene unclear. Being an ORF, TRBV23-1 has a function that is uncertain. Trimming removed 3 bases from V and 2 bases from J, with 4 bases in between. The CDR3 consists of 12 residues.

The V and J genes are TRBV9 and TRBJ2-7, with TRBD1 matching 10 bases. There are 14 residues in the CDR3. With V trimmed by 3 bases and J by 4 bases, 4 bases remained unmatched. CDR1 is SGDLS, CDR2 YYNGEE, per germline. The CDR3: CASSETGGNYEQYF. DNA of the CDR3: TGTGCCAGCAGCGAGACAGGGGGCAATTACGAGCAGTACTTC.

The gene calls are TRBV19 and TRBJ1-2; D is unclear. Germline CDR1 is LNHDA and CDR2 is SQIVND (reference sequence). V lost 2 bases and J lost 8, with 18 bases in between. The CDR3 has 15 amino acids. For the CDR3, the DNA is TGTGCCAGTAGTATAACACTTATGGCGCGCGCCGGCTACACCTTC. Residues: CASSITLMARAGYTF.

This clone was recorded a few times. CDR3 nucleotides: TGTGCCAGCAGCATGGGGGGAGGGCCTGAGCAGTACTTC. It encodes CASSMGGGPEQYF. The V call is TRBV7-9, the J call TRBJ2-7, with 7 positions matching TRBD2. The V gene end was trimmed by 5 bases and the J gene end by 7 bases; junction bases not matched to a gene: 8. The CDR3 length is 13 residues. Germline-derived CDR1 and CDR2 are SEHNR and FQNEAQ (reference sequence).

This rearrangement joins TRBV7-9 to TRBJ1-1, with 7 positions matching TRBD1. There are 14 residues in the CDR3. Germline V gives CDR1 SEHNR, CDR2 FQNEAQ (reference sequence). The V gene end was trimmed by 6 bases and the J gene end by 1 base; junction bases not matched to a gene: 5. The chain's CDR3 is CASRPTGSNTEAFF. CDR3 coding DNA: TGTGCCAGCAGACCGACAGGGTCGAACACTGAAGCTTTCTTT. Based on the CDR3 plus reference TRBV7-9 and TRBJ1-1, the full variable domain is DTGVSQNPRHKITKRGQNVTFRCDPISEHNRLYWYRQTLGQGPEFLTYFQNEAQLEKSRLLSDRFSAERPKGSFSTLEIQRTEQGDSAMYLCASRPTGSNTEAFFGQGTRLTVV.

J is TRBJ1-6 and V is TRBV7-9; D uncertain. With 1 base removed from V and 12 bases from J, the gap between germline ends came to 10 bases. Germline CDR1 reads SEHNR; CDR2 reads FQNEAQ (reference sequence). The CDR3 consists of 13 residues. CDR3: CASSLDEPGPLHF. CDR3 sequence (DNA): TGTGCCAGCAGCTTAGACGAGCCAGGACCCCTCCACTTT. Looking up the rest from reference TRBV7-9 and TRBJ1-6 gives the full variable domain: DTGVSQNPRHKITKRGQNVTFRCDPISEHNRLYWYRQTLGQGPEFLTYFQNEAQLEKSRLLSDRFSAERPKGSFSTLEIQRTEQGDSAMYLCASSLDEPGPLHFGNGTRLTVT.

V is TRBV5-6 and J is TRBJ1-2; 8 bases align to TRBD1. The ends lost 4 bases at V and 4 bases at J; junction bases unmatched: 6. The CDR3 is 14 amino acids. From germline, CDR1 is SGHDT and CDR2 YYEEEE. The CDR3 bases are TGTGCCAGCAGCCCCACCGGGACAGGCTATGGCTACACCTTC. Translating gives CASSPTGTGYGYTF.

V is TRBV19 and J is TRBJ1-6; no clear D. The V and J ends lost 3 bases and 7 bases respectively, with 7 bases between them. Germline-derived CDR1 and CDR2 are LNHDA and SQIVND (reference sequence). The CDR3 runs 13 residues. The CDR3 protein is CASSMRENSPLHF. The CDR3 DNA sequence: TGTGCCAGTAGTATGAGGGAAAATTCACCCCTCCACTTT.